A single sample gave rise to the 8 T cell receptor beta chains below, sequenced in a study of T cells after posttransplantation cyclophosphamide. Busulfan-fludarabine conditioning, marrow transplant, and cyclophosphamide on days +3 and +4 were administered. Here immunoSEQ multiplex PCR was the method, and the copy in TCRdb shows in-frame clones only, minus some. In the table there are more than 1,500 clones, 73% of which are singletons. Sequenced material: CD8+ T cells sorted from PBMCs, taken almost 250 days after a stem cell transplant with posttransplant cyclophosphamide. The source of these receptors is a male patient younger than 45 who received an allogeneic stem cell transplant from a related donor, was CMV-positive, and had no GVHD. Some T cells may be transferred from the graft donor.

In its sample, this clone was seen once. This chain uses TRBV11-2 with TRBJ2-7; 9 bases align to TRBD2. The CDR3 runs 17 residues. Trimming at V came to 0 bases and at J to 7 bases, leaving 13 bases not matched to a gene. Germline V CDR1 and CDR2: SGHAT, FQNNGV. CDR3 bases: TGTGCCAGCAGCTTAGATCTTGTGTCTAGCGGGGATTATGAGCAGTACTTC. It translates to CASSLDLVSSGDYEQYF.

V gene TRBV6-5 combines with J gene TRBJ2-2; TRBD2 might be the D (6 bases). V lost 2 bases to trimming and J lost 6 bases, with 7 bases between them. Germline V gene lookup returns CDR1 MNHEY and CDR2 SVGAGI. This CDR3 has 13 amino acids. The CDR3 loop is CASSYGGAGELFF. The CDR3 nucleotides are TGTGCCAGCAGTTACGGAGGGGCCGGGGAGCTGTTTTTT.

This chain connects TRBV7-6 to TRBJ2-2, with a possible D match to TRBD2 (5 bases). CDR3 length: 12 residues. CDR1 is SGHVS and CDR2 is FNYEAQ in the germline V gene. Trimming shortened V by 5 bases and J by 6 bases, and 7 bases separated the two germline ends. The CDR3 sequence: CASSRGSGELFF. The CDR3 bases are TGTGCCAGCAGCCGGGGATCCGGGGAGCTGTTTTTT.

In its sample, this clone was seen a few times. The rearrangement joins TRBV4-1 to TRBJ1-3; 8 bases fit TRBD1. CDR1 and CDR2 from the germline V gene are MGHRA and YSYEKL. The CDR3 length is 15 residues. Trimming at V came to 4 bases and at J to 3 bases, leaving 5 bases not matched to a gene. CDR3 DNA sequence: TGCGCCAGCAGCCCCGACAGGGGCCTTGGAAACACCATATATTTT. It codes for CASSPDRGLGNTIYF.

This chain joins TRBV7-2 and TRBJ2-3, with TRBD2 identical over 10 bases. This CDR3 has 16 residues. Germline V CDR1 and CDR2: SGHTA, FQGNSA. The junction had 7 bases not matched to a gene; V was cut back by 5 bases and J by 2 bases. CDR3 in DNA: TGTGCCAGCAGCCCTCCTAGCGGGAGCCCCACAGATACGCAGTATTTT. Amino acids: CASSPPSGSPTDTQYF.

The gene calls are TRBV4-1 and TRBJ1-5; D uncertain. Trimming left V 1 base short and J 4 bases short, with 11 bases between. This CDR3 is built from 15 residues. CDR1 is MGHRA and CDR2 is YSYEKL in the germline V gene. CDR3 in amino acids: CASSQGPHHNQPQHF. The CDR3 nucleotides read TGCGCCAGCAGCCAAGGCCCACACCATAATCAGCCCCAGCATTTT.

This chain joins TRBV7-9 and TRBJ2-7; no definite D call. V lost 5 bases and J 2 bases, leaving 7 bases between the germline ends. Per germline, CDR1 SEHNR and CDR2 FQNEAQ (reference sequence). This CDR3 is 12 amino acids long. CDR3 loop: CASSPGPYEQYF. CDR3 sequence (DNA): TGTGCCAGCAGCCCAGGTCCCTACGAGCAGTACTTC.

V usage is TRBV2 and J usage is TRBJ2-1; a weak D match, TRBD2 (5 bases). Deletions cut 4 bases from V and 6 bases from J, with 10 bases between. The CDR3 consists of 13 residues. Germline loops: CDR1 SNHLY, CDR2 FYNNEI. CDR3 sequence: CASSGLASNEQFF. For the CDR3, the DNA is TGTGCCAGCAGTGGATTAGCGTCCAATGAGCAGTTCTTC. Drawing the rest from reference TRBV2 and TRBJ2-1, the complete variable domain is EPEVTQTPSHQVTQMGQEVILRCVPISNHLYFYWYRQILGQKVEFLVSFYNNEISEKSEIFDDQFSVERPDGSNFTLKIRSTKLEDSAMYFCASSGLASNEQFFGPGTRLTVL.